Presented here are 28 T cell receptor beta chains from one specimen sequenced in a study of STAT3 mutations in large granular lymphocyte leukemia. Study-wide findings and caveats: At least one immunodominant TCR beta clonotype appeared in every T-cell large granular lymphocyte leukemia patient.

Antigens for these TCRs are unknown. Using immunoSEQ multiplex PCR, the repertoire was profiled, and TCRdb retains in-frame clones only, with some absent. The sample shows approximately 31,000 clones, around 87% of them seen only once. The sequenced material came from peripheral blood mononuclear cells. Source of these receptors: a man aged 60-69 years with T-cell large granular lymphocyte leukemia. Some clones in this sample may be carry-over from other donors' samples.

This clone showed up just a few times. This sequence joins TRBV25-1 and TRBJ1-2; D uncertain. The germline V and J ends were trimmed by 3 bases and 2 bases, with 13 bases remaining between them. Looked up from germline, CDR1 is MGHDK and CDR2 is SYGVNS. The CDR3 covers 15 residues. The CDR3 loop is CASSDPRGLNYGYTF. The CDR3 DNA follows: TGTGCCAGCAGTGACCCCCGGGGATTGAACTATGGCTACACCTTC.

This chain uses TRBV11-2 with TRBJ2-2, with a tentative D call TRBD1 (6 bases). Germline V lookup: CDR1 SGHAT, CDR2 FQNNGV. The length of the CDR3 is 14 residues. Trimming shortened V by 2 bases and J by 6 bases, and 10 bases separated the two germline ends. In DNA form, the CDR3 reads TGTGCCAGCAGCTTATCCCCAGGGGCCGGGGAGCTGTTTTTT. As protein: CASSLSPGAGELFF.

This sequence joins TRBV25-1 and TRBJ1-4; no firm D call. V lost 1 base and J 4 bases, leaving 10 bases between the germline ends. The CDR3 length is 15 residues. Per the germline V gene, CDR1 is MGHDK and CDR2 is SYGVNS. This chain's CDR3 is CASSESAGGNEKLFF. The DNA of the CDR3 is TGTGCCAGCAGTGAATCGGCGGGAGGTAATGAAAAACTGTTTTTT.

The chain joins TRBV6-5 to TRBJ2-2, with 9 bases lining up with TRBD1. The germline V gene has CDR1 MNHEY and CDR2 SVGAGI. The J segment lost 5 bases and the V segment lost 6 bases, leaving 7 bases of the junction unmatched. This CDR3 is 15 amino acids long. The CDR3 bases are TGTGCCAGCAGCTCGACGGGACAGGGTACCGGGGAGCTGTTTTTT. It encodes CASSSTGQGTGELFF.

For the CDR3, the DNA is TGTGCCAGCAGCTCCTGGGACATATCCTACGAGCAGTACTTC. Amino acids: CASSSWDISYEQYF. The chain combines TRBV7-2 with TRBJ2-7; TRBD1 might be the D (6 bases). From germline, CDR1 is SGHTA and CDR2 FQGNSA. V lost 4 bases and J 1 base, leaving 11 bases between the germline ends. CDR3 size: 14 residues.

As DNA, the CDR3 is TGTGCCAGCAGCTTAGAGGAGGGAGAGATATCCAATGAGCAGTTCTTC. Protein sequence: CASSLEEGEISNEQFF. The chain has TRBV7-9 and TRBJ2-1, with D possibly TRBD2 on 6 matching bases. The CDR3 contains 16 residues. Per germline, CDR1 SEHNR and CDR2 FQNEAQ (reference sequence). The ends were cut back, 1 base at V and 6 bases at J, with 16 bases in the middle.

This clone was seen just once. This chain's CDR3 is CASSNSGANVLTF. The CDR3 DNA follows: TGTGCCAGCAGCAACTCTGGGGCCAACGTCCTGACTTTC. This rearrangement joins TRBV6-5 to TRBJ2-6; D remains ambiguous. This CDR3 has 13 residues. V lost 6 bases and J lost 0, with 3 bases in between. Germline V CDR1 and CDR2: MNHEY, SVGAGI.

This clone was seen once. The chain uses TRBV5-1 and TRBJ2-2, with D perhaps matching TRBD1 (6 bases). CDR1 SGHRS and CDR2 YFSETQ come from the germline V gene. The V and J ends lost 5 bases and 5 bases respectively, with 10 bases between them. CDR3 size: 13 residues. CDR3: CASSTGPTGELFF. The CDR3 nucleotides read TGCGCCAGCAGTACAGGGCCAACCGGGGAGCTGTTTTTT. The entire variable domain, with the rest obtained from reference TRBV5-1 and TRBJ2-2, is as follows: KAGVTQTPRYLIKTRGQQVTLSCSPISGHRSVSWYQQTPGQGLQFLFEYFSETQRNKGNFPGRFSGRQFSNSRSEMNVSTLELGDSALYLCASSTGPTGELFFGEGSRLTVL.

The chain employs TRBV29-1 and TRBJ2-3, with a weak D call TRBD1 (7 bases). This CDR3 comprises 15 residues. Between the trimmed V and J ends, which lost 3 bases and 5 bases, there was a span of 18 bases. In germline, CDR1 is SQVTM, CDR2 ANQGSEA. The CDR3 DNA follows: TGCAGCGTTGAGGGGGGACAGCCGGGCTTAGATACGCAGTATTTT. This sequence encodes CSVEGGQPGLDTQYF.

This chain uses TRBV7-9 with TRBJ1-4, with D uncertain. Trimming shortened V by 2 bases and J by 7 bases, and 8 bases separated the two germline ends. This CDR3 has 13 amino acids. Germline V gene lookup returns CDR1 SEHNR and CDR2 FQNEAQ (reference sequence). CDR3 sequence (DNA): TGTGCCAGCAGCTTATCCCTGACTGAAAAACTGTTTTTT. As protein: CASSLSLTEKLFF.

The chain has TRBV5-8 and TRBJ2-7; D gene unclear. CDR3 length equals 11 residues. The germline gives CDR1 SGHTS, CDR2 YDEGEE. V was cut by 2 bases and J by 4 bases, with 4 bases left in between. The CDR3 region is CASSFGYEQYF. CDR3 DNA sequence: TGTGCCAGCAGCTTCGGGTACGAGCAGTACTTC.

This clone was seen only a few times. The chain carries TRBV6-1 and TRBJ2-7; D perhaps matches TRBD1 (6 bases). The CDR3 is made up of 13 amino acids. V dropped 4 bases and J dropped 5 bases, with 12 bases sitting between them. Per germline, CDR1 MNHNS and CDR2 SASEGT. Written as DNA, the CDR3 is TGTGCCAGCAGTGTGACCAGGGGCAACGAGCAGTACTTC. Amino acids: CASSVTRGNEQYF.

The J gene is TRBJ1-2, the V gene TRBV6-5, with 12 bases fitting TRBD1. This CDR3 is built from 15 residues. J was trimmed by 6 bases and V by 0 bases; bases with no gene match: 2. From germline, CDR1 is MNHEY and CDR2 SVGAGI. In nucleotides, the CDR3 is TGTGCCAGCAGTTACTCGCGGGACAGGGGGCATGGCTACACCTTC. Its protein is CASSYSRDRGHGYTF.

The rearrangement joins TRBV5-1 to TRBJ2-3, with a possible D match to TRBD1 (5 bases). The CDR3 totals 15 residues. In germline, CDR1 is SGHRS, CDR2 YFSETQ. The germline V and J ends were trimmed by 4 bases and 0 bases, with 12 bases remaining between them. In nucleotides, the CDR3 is TGCGCCAGCAGCCCGTCTACAGGTAGCACAGATACGCAGTATTTT. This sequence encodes CASSPSTGSTDTQYF.

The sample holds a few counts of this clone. The CDR3 DNA is TGCGCCAGCAGCCAGGGACAGATGGACGATGGCTACACCTTC. The encoded protein is CASSQGQMDDGYTF. The V gene is TRBV5-1, the J gene TRBJ1-2, with 7 bases aligning to TRBD1. The CDR3 is 14 residues long. Trimming took 4 bases from V and 6 from J; bases not matched to a gene: 9. Germline V gives CDR1 SGHRS, CDR2 YFSETQ. The complete variable domain, with remaining parts taken from reference TRBV5-1 and TRBJ1-2, reads KAGVTQTPRYLIKTRGQQVTLSCSPISGHRSVSWYQQTPGQGLQFLFEYFSETQRNKGNFPGRFSGRQFSNSRSEMNVSTLELGDSALYLCASSQGQMDDGYTFGSGTRLTVV.

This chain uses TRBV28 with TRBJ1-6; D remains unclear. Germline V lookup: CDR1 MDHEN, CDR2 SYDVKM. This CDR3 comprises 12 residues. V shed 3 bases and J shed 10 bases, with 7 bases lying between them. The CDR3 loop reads CASSFLRSPLHF. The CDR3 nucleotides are TGTGCCAGCAGTTTCTTGCGGTCACCCCTCCACTTT.

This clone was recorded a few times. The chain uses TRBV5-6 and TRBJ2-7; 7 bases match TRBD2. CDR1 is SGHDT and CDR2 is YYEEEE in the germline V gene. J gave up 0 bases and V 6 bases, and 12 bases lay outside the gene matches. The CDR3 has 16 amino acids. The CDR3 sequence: CASIIGASGSSYEQYF. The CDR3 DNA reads TGTGCCAGCATCATCGGGGCTAGCGGAAGCTCCTACGAGCAGTACTTC.

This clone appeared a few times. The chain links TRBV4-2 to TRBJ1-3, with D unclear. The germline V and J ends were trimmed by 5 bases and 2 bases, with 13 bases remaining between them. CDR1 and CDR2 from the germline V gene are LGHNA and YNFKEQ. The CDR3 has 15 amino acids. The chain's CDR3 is CASSSPSGTGNTIYF. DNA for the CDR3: TGTGCCAGCAGCTCTCCCTCTGGGACTGGAAACACCATATATTTT.

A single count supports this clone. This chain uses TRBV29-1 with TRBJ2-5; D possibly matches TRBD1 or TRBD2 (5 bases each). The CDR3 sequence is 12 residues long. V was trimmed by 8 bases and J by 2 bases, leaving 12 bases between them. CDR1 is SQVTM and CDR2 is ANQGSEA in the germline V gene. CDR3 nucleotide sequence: TGCAGCTCCAGTGGGGGACAAGAGACCCAGTACTTC. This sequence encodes CSSSGGQETQYF.

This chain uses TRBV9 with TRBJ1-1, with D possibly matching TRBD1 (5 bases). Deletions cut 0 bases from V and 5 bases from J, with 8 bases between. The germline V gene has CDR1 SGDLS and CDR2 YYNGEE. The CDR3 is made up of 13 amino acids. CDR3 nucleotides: TGTGCCAGCAGCGTAGCTAGGGGAACTGAAGCTTTCTTT. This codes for CASSVARGTEAFF.

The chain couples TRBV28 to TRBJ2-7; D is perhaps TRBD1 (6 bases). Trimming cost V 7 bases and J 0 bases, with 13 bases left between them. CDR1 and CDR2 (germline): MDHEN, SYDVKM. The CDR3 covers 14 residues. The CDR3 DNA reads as TGTGCCAGCATCTCCGGACAGAGCTCCTACGAGCAGTACTTC. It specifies CASISGQSSYEQYF. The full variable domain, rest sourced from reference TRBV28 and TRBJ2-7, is DVKVTQSSRYLVKRTGEKVFLECVQDMDHENMFWYRQDPGLGLRLIYFSYDVKMKEKGDIPEGYSVSREKKERFSLILESASTNQTSMYLCASISGQSSYEQYFGPGTRLTVT.

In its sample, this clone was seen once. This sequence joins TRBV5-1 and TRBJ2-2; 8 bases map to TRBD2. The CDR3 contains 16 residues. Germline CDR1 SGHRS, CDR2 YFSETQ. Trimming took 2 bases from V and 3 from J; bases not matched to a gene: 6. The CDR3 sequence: CASSFTSGGDTGELFF. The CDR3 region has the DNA TGCGCCAGCAGCTTCACTAGCGGAGGGGACACCGGGGAGCTGTTTTTT. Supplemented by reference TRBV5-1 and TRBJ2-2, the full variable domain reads KAGVTQTPRYLIKTRGQQVTLSCSPISGHRSVSWYQQTPGQGLQFLFEYFSETQRNKGNFPGRFSGRQFSNSRSEMNVSTLELGDSALYLCASSFTSGGDTGELFFGEGSRLTVL.

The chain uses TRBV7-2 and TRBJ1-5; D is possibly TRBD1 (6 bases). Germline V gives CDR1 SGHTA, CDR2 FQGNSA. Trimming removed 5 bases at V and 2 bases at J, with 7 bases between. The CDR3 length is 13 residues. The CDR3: CASSRQGNQPQHF. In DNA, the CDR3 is TGTGCCAGCAGCCGACAGGGCAATCAGCCCCAGCATTTT.

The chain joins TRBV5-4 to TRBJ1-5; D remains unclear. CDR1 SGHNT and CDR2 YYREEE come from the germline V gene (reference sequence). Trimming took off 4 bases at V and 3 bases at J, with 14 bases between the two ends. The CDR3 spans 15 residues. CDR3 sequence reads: CASSLGGVPNQPQHF. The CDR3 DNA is TGTGCCAGCAGCCTGGGTGGGGTTCCCAATCAGCCCCAGCATTTT.

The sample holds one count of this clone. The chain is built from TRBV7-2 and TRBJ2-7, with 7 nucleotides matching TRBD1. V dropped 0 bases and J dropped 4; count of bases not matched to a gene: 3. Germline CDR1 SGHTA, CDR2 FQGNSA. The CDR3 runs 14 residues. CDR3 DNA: TGTGCCAGCAGCTTAGCGCCGACAGGGTACGAGCAGTACTTC. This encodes CASSLAPTGYEQYF.

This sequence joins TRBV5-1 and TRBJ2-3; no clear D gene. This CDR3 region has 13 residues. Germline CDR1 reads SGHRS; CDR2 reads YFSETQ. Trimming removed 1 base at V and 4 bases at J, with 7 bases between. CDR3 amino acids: CASSLSRPDTQYF. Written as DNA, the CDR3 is TGCGCCAGCAGCTTGTCCAGGCCAGATACGCAGTATTTT. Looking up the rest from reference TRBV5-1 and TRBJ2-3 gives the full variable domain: KAGVTQTPRYLIKTRGQQVTLSCSPISGHRSVSWYQQTPGQGLQFLFEYFSETQRNKGNFPGRFSGRQFSNSRSEMNVSTLELGDSALYLCASSLSRPDTQYFGPGTRLTVL.

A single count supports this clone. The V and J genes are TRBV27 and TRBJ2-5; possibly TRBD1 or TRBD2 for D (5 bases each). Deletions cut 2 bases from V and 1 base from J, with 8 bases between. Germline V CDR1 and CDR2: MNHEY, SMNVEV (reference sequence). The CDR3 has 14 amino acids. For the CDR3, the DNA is TGTGCCAGCAGTTTAGGGGGAGCCCAAGAGACCCAGTACTTC. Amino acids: CASSLGGAQETQYF.

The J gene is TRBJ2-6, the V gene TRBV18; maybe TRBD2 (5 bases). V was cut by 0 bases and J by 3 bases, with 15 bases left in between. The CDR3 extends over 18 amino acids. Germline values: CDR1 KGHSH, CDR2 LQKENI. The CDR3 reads CASSPPRGWEGGANVLTF. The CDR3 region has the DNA TGTGCCAGCTCACCACCACGGGGATGGGAAGGTGGGGCCAACGTCCTGACTTTC.